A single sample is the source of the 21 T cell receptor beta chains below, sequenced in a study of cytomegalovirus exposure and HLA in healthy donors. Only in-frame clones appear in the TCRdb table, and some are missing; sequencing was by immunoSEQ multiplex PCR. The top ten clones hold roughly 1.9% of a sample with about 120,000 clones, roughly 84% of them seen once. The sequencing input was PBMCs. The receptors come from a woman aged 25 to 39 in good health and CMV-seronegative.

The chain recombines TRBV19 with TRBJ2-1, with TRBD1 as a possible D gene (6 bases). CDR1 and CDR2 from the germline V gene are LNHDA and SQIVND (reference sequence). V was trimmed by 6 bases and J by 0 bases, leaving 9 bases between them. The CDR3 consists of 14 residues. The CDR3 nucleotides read TGTGCCAGTAGCGGGACAAGCTCCTACAATGAGCAGTTCTTC. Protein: CASSGTSSYNEQFF.

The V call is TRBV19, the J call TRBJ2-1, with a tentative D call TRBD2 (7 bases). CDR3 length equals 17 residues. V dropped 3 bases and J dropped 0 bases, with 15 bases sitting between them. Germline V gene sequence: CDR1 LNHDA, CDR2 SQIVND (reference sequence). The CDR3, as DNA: TGTGCCAGTAGTATTTCCGCGGGGGCTAGCTCCTACAATGAGCAGTTCTTC. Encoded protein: CASSISAGASSYNEQFF.

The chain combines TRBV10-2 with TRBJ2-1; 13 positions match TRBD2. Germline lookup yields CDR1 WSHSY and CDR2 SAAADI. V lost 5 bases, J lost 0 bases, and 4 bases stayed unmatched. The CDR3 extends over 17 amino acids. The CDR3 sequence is CASSPTSGGSSYNEQFF. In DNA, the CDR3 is TGCGCCAGCAGTCCGACTAGCGGGGGGTCCTCCTACAATGAGCAGTTCTTC.

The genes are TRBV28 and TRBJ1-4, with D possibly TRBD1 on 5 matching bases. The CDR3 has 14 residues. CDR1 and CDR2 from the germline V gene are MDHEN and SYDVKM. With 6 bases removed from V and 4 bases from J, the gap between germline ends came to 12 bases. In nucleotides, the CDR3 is TGTGCCAGCAGGAGGGACTGGGGTAATGAAAAACTGTTTTTT. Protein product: CASRRDWGNEKLFF.

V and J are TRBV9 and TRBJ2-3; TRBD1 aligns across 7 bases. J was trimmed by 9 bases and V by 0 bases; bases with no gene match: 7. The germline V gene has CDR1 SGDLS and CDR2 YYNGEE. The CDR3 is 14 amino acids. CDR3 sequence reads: CASSVALGGQTQYF. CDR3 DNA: TGTGCCAGCAGCGTAGCTTTAGGGGGCCAGACGCAGTATTTT. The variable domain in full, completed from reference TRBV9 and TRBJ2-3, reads DSGVTQTPKHLITATGQRVTLRCSPRSGDLSVYWYQQSLDQGLQFLIQYYNGEERAKGNILERFSAQQFPDLHSELNLSSLELGDSALYFCASSVALGGQTQYFGPGTRLTVL.

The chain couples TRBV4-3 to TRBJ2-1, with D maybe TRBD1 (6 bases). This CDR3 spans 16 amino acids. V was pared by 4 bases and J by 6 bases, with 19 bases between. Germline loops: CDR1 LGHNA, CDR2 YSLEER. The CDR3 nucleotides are TGCGCCAGCAGCCTTCAGGGGCGCTCTGGGGTCAATGAGCAGTTCTTC. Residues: CASSLQGRSGVNEQFF.

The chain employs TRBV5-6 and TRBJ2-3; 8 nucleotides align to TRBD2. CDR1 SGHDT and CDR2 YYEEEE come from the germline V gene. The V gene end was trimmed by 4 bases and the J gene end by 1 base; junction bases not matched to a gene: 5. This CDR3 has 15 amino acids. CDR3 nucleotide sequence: TGTGCCAGCAGCAGGGCGGGGGGAGGCACAGATACGCAGTATTTT. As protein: CASSRAGGGTDTQYF.

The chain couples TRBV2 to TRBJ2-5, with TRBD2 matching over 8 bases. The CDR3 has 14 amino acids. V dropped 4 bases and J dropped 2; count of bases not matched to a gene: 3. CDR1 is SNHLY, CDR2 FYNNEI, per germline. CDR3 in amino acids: CASSASGGQETQYF. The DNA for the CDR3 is TGTGCCAGCAGTGCGAGCGGGGGACAAGAGACCCAGTACTTC. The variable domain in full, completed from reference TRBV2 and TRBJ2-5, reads EPEVTQTPSHQVTQMGQEVILRCVPISNHLYFYWYRQILGQKVEFLVSFYNNEISEKSEIFDDQFSVERPDGSNFTLKIRSTKLEDSAMYFCASSASGGQETQYFGPGTRLLVL.

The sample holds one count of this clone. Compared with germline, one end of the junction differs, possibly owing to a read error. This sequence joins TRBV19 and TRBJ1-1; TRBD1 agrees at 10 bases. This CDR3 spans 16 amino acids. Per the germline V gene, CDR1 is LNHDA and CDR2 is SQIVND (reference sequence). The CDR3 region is CASSSRDRGPNIEAFF. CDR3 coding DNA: TGTGCCAGTAGTTCCCGGGACAGGGGACCTAACATTGAAGCTTTCTTT. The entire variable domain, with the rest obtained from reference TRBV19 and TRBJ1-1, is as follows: DGGITQSPKYLFRKEGQNVTLSCEQNLNHDAMYWYRQDPGQGLRLIYYSQIVNDFQKGDIAEGYSVSREKKESFPLTVTSAQKNPTAFYLCASSSRDRGPNIEAFFGQGTRLTVV.

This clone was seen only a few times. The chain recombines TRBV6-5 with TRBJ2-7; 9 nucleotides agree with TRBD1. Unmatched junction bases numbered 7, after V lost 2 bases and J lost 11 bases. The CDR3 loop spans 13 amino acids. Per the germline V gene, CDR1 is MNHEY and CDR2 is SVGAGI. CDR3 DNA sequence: TGTGCCAGCAGTTACCAAGGCTGGGACAGGGAGTACTTC. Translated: CASSYQGWDREYF.

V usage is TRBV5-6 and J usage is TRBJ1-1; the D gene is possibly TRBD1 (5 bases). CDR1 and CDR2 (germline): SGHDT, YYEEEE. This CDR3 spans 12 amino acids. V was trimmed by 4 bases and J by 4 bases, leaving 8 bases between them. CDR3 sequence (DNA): TGTGCCAGCAGCCAAGACAGCACTGAAGCTTTCTTT. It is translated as CASSQDSTEAFF.

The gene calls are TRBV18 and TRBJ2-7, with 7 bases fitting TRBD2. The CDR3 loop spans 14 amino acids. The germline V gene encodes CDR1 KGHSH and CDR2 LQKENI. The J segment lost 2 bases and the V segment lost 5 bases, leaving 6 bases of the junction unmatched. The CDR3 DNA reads TGTGCCAGCTCAACCGGGACTAACCCCTACGAGCAGTACTTC. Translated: CASSTGTNPYEQYF.

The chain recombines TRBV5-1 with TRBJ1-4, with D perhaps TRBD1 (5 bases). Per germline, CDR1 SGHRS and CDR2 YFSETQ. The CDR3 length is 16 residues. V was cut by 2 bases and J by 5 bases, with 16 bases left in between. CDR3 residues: CASSLGVAWGNEKLFF. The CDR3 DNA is TGCGCCAGCAGCTTAGGGGTTGCTTGGGGAAATGAAAAACTGTTTTTT.

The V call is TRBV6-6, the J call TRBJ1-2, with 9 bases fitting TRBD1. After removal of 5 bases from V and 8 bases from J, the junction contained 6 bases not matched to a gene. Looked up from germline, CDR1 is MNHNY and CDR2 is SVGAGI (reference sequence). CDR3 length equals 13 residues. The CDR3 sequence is CASSGGQGRGYTF. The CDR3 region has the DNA TGTGCCAGCAGTGGGGGACAGGGTCGAGGCTACACCTTC.

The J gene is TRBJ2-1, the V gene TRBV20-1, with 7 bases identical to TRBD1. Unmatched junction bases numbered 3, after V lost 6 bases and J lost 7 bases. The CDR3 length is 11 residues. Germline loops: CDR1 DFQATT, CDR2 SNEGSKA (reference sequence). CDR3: CSAKTGNEQFF. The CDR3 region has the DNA TGCAGTGCCAAGACAGGGAATGAGCAGTTCTTC.

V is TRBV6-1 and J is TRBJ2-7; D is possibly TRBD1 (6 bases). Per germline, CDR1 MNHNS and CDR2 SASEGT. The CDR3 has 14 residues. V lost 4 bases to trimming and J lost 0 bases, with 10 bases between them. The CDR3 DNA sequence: TGTGCCAGCAGTGGACAGGCGGGCTCCTACGAGCAGTACTTC. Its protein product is CASSGQAGSYEQYF.

For the CDR3, the DNA is TGTGCCTGGAGTGTAGTCGGGGCAGATACGCAGTATTTT. Its translation is CAWSVVGADTQYF. This chain connects TRBV30 to TRBJ2-3; tentatively, D is TRBD2 (5 bases). Per the germline V gene, CDR1 is GTSNPN and CDR2 is SVGIG (reference sequence). The V and J ends lost 0 bases and 4 bases respectively, with 8 bases between them. The CDR3 runs 13 residues.

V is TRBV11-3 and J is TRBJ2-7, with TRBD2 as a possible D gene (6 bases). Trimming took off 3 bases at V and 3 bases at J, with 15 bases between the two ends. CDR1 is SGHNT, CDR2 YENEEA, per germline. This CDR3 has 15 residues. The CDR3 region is CASSFASGLRYEQYF. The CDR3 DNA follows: TGTGCCAGCAGCTTTGCCTCGGGACTCCGCTACGAGCAGTACTTC.

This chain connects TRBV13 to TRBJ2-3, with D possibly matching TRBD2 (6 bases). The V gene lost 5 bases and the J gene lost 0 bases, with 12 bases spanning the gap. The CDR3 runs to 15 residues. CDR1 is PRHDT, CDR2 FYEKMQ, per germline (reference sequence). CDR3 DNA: TGTGCCAGCAGCCCGTCGGCGGGGAGCACAGATACGCAGTATTTT. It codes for CASSPSAGSTDTQYF. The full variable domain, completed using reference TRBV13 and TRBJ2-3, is AAGVIQSPRHLIKEKRETATLKCYPIPRHDTVYWYQQGPGQDPQFLISFYEKMQSDKGSIPDRFSAQQFSDYHSELNMSSLELGDSALYFCASSPSAGSTDTQYFGPGTRLTVL.

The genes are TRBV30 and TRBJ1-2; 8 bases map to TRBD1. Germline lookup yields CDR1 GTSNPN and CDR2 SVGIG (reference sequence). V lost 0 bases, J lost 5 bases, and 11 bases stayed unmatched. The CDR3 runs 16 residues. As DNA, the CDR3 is TGTGCCTGGAGTGTACACGGTACAGGGGGATTTTATGGCTACACCTTC. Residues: CAWSVHGTGGFYGYTF.

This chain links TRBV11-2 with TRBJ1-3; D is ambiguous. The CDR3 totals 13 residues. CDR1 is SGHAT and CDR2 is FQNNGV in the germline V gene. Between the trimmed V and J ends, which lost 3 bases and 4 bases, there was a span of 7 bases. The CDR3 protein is CASSLRSGNTIYF. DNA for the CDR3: TGTGCCAGCAGCTTGCGTTCCGGAAACACCATATATTTT.